The source of this T cell receptor beta chain is a study of cytomegalovirus exposure and HLA in healthy donors. The CDR3 totals 14 residues. CDR1 SSHAT and CDR2 FNYEAQ come from the germline V gene (reference sequence). This PCR relied on a set of 60 Vbeta primers and 13 Jbeta primers. Here immunoSEQ multiplex PCR was the method, and the copy in TCRdb shows in-frame clones only, minus some. The sample includes 85,000 to 95,000 clones, about 8% seen only once; the top ten take roughly 2%. With respect to this clone: One junction end disagrees with the germline gene, perhaps due to a read error. The identical CDR3 is also encoded by other nucleotide sequences in the sample.

The sequenced material came from PBMCs. The rearrangement uses TRBV7-7 and TRBJ1-5; possible D gene TRBD1, 5 bases. This TCR was sampled from a man aged 50 to 60 in good health and CMV-seronegative. CDR3 DNA: TGCGCTAGCAGCTTAGCGCGGGGGGATCAGCCCCAGCATTTT. Its protein product is CASSLARGDQPQHF.